This T cell receptor beta chain was documented in a study of tissue T cells after allogeneic stem cell transplantation. Time point defined: mouse harvest day 7 after allogeneic transplant. The graft held 10^6 splenic CD5+ T cells and 10^7 T-cell-depleted bone marrow cells. Mice had MHC-mismatched B6 into BALB/c GVHD, sampled day 7 or 14. Findings and caveats of the study: Motif-based clustering found tissue-specific repertoire signatures shared across patients, though few clones were shared.

There are a few counts of this clone. What it binds is not known. Gene names denote mouse genes. The CDR3 goes on 1 residue after the read ends, and that part is filled in from the germline J gene. Measured with immunoSEQ multiplex PCR; TCRdb has only the in-frame clones, and not every one. The repertoire consists of about 10,000 clones, with roughly two fifths occurring once and the leading ten covering approximately 1.9%. Germline V lookup: CDR1 LGHNA, CDR2 YNLKQL (reference sequence). Trimming removed 0 bases from V and 0 bases from J, with 8 bases in between. The CDR3 length is 15 residues. V gene TRBV5 combines with J gene TRBJ1-1, with D possibly being TRBD1 (5 bases). This receptor was identified in a female BALB/c mouse given C57BL/6 T cells with graft-versus-host disease after an allogeneic hematopoietic cell transplant. Sequenced material: skin. The CDR3 is CASSQDGAANTEVFF. The sequenced part of the CDR3 DNA is TGTGCCAGCAGCCAAGATGGGGCAGCAAACACAGAAGTCTTC.